Each of the 10 T cell receptor beta chains below was sequenced from the same sample in a study of T cell responses to AZD1222 COVID-19 vaccine. Libraries were prepared by immunoSEQ multiplex PCR; TCRdb keeps only in-frame clonotypes and omits some of them. The data hold about 140,000 clones, with more than 75% observed a single time. The sequencing here drew on peripheral blood, taken 28 days after the second AZD1222 dose. These TCRs come from an adult who received the AZD1222 COVID-19 vaccine.

The rearrangement uses TRBV7-2 and TRBJ2-1; TRBD2 is a possible D gene (5 bases). CDR3 length equals 18 residues. V dropped 0 bases and J dropped 6 bases, with 21 bases sitting between them. Germline V gene data show CDR1 as SGHTA and CDR2 as FQGNSA. The CDR3 DNA reads TGTGCCAGCAGCTTAGCCCCAACGGACTCCGGGTACGGCAATGAGCAGTTCTTC. This gives the protein CASSLAPTDSGYGNEQFF.

This CDR3 is CATSGQDTYEQYF. The CDR3 DNA reads TGTGCCACCAGTGGGCAGGATACTTACGAGCAGTACTTC. This sequence joins TRBV24-1 and TRBJ2-7, with D unclear. The CDR3 totals 13 residues. Germline CDR1 KGHDR, CDR2 SFDVKD. The V end lost 5 bases, the J end lost 4 bases, and 11 bases lay between the germline ends.

The chain is built from TRBV9 and TRBJ1-6; the D is unclear. Per the germline V gene, CDR1 is SGDLS and CDR2 is YYNGEE. The CDR3 spans 15 residues. Trimming left V 4 bases short and J 7 bases short, with 15 bases between. As DNA, the CDR3 is TGTGCCAGCAGCTACTCCAGTAACCCAAATTCACCCCTCCACTTT. It codes for CASSYSSNPNSPLHF.

V and J are TRBV5-4 and TRBJ2-2; D unresolved. Trimming removed 4 bases at V and 1 base at J, with 11 bases between. CDR1 and CDR2 from the germline V gene are SGHNT and YYREEE (reference sequence). The CDR3 is 15 amino acids. The CDR3 reads CASSRDTLNTGELFF. The CDR3, as DNA: TGTGCCAGCAGCAGGGATACGTTGAACACCGGGGAGCTGTTTTTT.

The chain combines TRBV5-1 with TRBJ1-3; a weak D match, TRBD1 (5 bases). Trimming removed 2 bases from V and 1 base from J, with 13 bases in between. Germline CDR1 is SGHRS and CDR2 is YFSETQ. The CDR3 runs 16 residues. CDR3 in DNA: TGCGCCAGCAGCTTACGGGACGCAGCTTCTGGAAACACCATATATTTT. It yields the protein CASSLRDAASGNTIYF.

This rearrangement joins TRBV6-2 or TRBV6-3 to TRBJ2-5; 8 bases fit TRBD2. Unmatched junction bases numbered 3, after V lost 8 bases and J lost 4 bases. Germline V gene data show CDR1 as MNHEY and CDR2 as SVGEGT. The CDR3 is 12 residues long. This chain's CDR3 is CASGLAGETQYF. The CDR3 bases are TGTGCCAGCGGCCTAGCGGGAGAGACCCAGTACTTC.

The chain has TRBV28 and TRBJ1-5; D gene uncertain. Germline-derived CDR1 and CDR2 are MDHEN and SYDVKM. The CDR3 length is 15 residues. V dropped 8 bases and J dropped 0 bases, with 14 bases sitting between them. The CDR3 nucleotides are TGTGCCAGCCGCACCCCTCAAGGTAGCAATCAGCCCCAGCATTTT. It specifies CASRTPQGSNQPQHF.

The chain employs TRBV5-5 and TRBJ2-4; TRBD2 aligns across 7 bases. Trimming removed 6 bases from V and 0 bases from J; junction bases left unmatched: 15. This CDR3 region has 18 residues. Germline V gene data show CDR1 as SGHKS and CDR2 as YYEKEE (reference sequence). The CDR3 sequence: CASTVAGINALAKNIQYF. The CDR3 bases are TGTGCCAGCACGGTAGCGGGTATTAATGCCCTAGCCAAAAACATTCAGTACTTC.

This clone was seen a single time. J is TRBJ2-7 and V is TRBV5-4, with 8 bases aligning to TRBD2. The CDR3 is made up of 16 amino acids. Germline trimming cut 7 bases from V and 5 bases from J; bases unmatched to any gene: 17. Germline-derived CDR1 and CDR2 are SGHNT and YYREEE (reference sequence). CDR3 nucleotides: TGTGCCAGCTCCGTTGATGGCGGGACTAGAAATGACGAGCAGTACTTC. This translates into CASSVDGGTRNDEQYF.

V and J are TRBV30 and TRBJ2-4, with a possible D match to TRBD1 (6 bases). V lost 0 bases and J 9 bases, leaving 15 bases between the germline ends. The CDR3 totals 14 residues. Germline CDR1 and CDR2: GTSNPN and SVGIG (reference sequence). CDR3 amino acids: CAWSVTDSRGIQYF. The DNA for the CDR3 is TGTGCCTGGAGTGTGACGGACTCCAGGGGCATTCAGTACTTC.